This T cell receptor (beta chain) derives from a study of blood T cells in healthy people across ages. A J-beta primer mix and a sample-barcoded 5' primer were used in a second PCR of roughly 6 to 11 cycles. With 12 random nucleotides, a template-switch adaptor tagged each individual cDNA molecule. Via MiXCR, TCRdb re-called the 5' RACE reads, giving one row per CDR3 protein. The top ten hold roughly 7.9% of the sample, which has about 1,400,000 distinct CDR3 sequences, 42% seen once. This clonotype came up a few times. Its antigen is unknown. Every sample had a minimum of 6.5 million PBMCs isolated. Total RNA, at least 6 micrograms per sample, was extracted from PBMCs. Points from the study as a whole: More naive CD4+ cells and higher diversity were found in long-lived than in aged donors.

Specimen: blood. The clonotype originates from a woman aged 18-29 years in good health.

The CDR3 sequence: CASSARDREVPTEAFF. The CDR3 DNA is TGTGCCAGCAGTGCCCGGGACAGGGAGGTCCCCACTGAAGCTTTCTTT. V gene TRBV25-1 combines with J gene TRBJ1-1, with 9 bases fitting TRBD1. Germline CDR1 reads MGHDK; CDR2 reads SYGVNS. CDR3 size: 16 residues. The J segment lost 4 bases and the V segment lost 4 bases, leaving 10 bases of the junction unmatched.